This TCR beta chain appears in the sequencing data of a study of blood T cell repertoires in COVID-19. At the level of the study: Sample material is recorded as cDNA or gDNA derived from T cells, B-cell-depleted T cells, or PBMCs.

The V gene lost 3 bases and the J gene lost 5 bases, with 17 bases spanning the gap. The CDR3 runs to 16 residues. Germline CDR1 is SEHNR and CDR2 is FQNEAQ (reference sequence). This clone came up a few times. Authors' methods: Amplified reference gene primers provided the basis for estimating nucleated cell counts. Data came from immunoSEQ multiplex PCR; TCRdb stores just in-frame clones and leaves some out. D and trimming come from the DNA, and the V and J calls and clone size come from that table. The repertoire holds nearly 200,000 clones, just under 85% seen once, with 5.1% in the top ten. The gene calls are TRBV7-9 and TRBJ2-4; D might be TRBD2 (6 bases). The sequence was obtained from a woman between 65 and 79 years old with active or convalescent COVID-19. Material for sequencing was peripheral blood. As DNA, the CDR3 is TGTGCCAGCAGCTTTGGGGGTAGCGGACCTCAAAACATTCAGTACTTC. Translation gives CASSFGGSGPQNIQYF.